This T cell receptor beta chain was captured by sequencing in a study of blood T cell repertoires in COVID-19. In the study overall: There were acute and convalescent COVID-19 samples, and they came from the United States, Italy and Spain. The cDNA or gDNA used as material had been derived from T cells, B-cell-depleted T cells, or PBMCs.

V shed 3 bases and J shed 2 bases, with 8 bases lying between them. The germline gives CDR1 MDHEN, CDR2 SYDVKM. The CDR3 is made up of 13 amino acids. As handled by the study authors: Researchers report that nucleated cell counts were estimated from reference gene primer amplification. Only in-frame clones appear in the TCRdb table, and some are missing; sequencing was by immunoSEQ multiplex PCR. V and J calls and clone size are those listed in that table; D and trimming were worked out from the DNA. The sample holds about 100,000 clones, more than 65% seen once. The gene calls are TRBV28 and TRBJ2-7, with TRBD1 as a possible D gene (5 bases). The sequence came from an older woman with acute or convalescent COVID-19. Sequencing was performed on peripheral blood. The CDR3 DNA is TGTGCCAGCAGTTTCACAGGCACCTACGAGCAGTACGTC. Translating gives CASSFTGTYEQYV.